Presented here are 28 T cell receptor beta chains from one specimen sequenced in a study of persistence of HIV-infected CD4 T cells. The stimulus was an HIV-1 Gag 15-mer peptide pool, 0.85 to 1 ug/peptide/mL. CD40L-negative CD69-negative CD45RO-high memory CD4+ T cells were sorted as populations depleted of antigen-responding cells. The antigens these receptors bind are not known. Sequencing used immunoSEQ version 4 in survey mode. Produced via immunoSEQ multiplex PCR; TCRdb's table is partial and in-frame only. This table has 64,000 or so clones, approximately 75% appearing once. The sequencing used CD4+ T cells sorted from PBMCs after roughly 18-hour stimulation, collected from a patient who received antiretroviral therapy. Receptors were obtained from an adult man with HIV who was CMV-seropositive.

The rearrangement joins TRBV28 to TRBJ2-1, with 11 nucleotides matching TRBD2. This CDR3 contains 15 residues. The V segment lost 5 bases and the J segment 2 bases; nucleotides outside the gene matches: 2. CDR1 is MDHEN and CDR2 is SYDVKM in the germline V gene. The CDR3 reads CASSQTSGAYNEQFF. CDR3 bases: TGTGCCAGCAGTCAGACTAGCGGGGCCTACAATGAGCAGTTCTTC.

This chain connects TRBV19 to TRBJ1-4; TRBD1 aligns across 7 bases. This CDR3 is built from 14 residues. The V segment lost 9 bases and the J segment 0 bases; nucleotides outside the gene matches: 4. The germline CDR1 and CDR2 sequences are LNHDA and SQIVND (reference sequence). CDR3: CASRQGATNEKLFF. CDR3 DNA sequence: TGTGCCAGCCGACAGGGCGCAACTAATGAAAAACTGTTTTTT.

J is TRBJ2-7 and V is TRBV19; TRBD1 matches 7 bases. Trimming removed 4 bases from V and 3 bases from J; junction bases left unmatched: 9. The CDR3 length is 15 residues. Germline CDR1 reads LNHDA; CDR2 reads SQIVND (reference sequence). CDR3 nucleotides: TGTGCCAGTAGTAAGCAGGGGGTGGGGTACTACGAGCAGTACTTC. It translates to CASSKQGVGYYEQYF.

The chain couples TRBV5-5 to TRBJ2-1, with a weak D call TRBD1 (6 bases). The V gene's germline CDR1 is SGHKS and CDR2 YYEKEE (reference sequence). The CDR3 contains 14 residues. Deletions cut 4 bases from V and 7 bases from J, with 15 bases between. The CDR3: CASSVNYRVNEQFF. The CDR3 bases are TGTGCCAGCAGCGTCAATTACAGGGTGAATGAGCAGTTCTTC. The complete variable domain, with remaining parts taken from reference TRBV5-5 and TRBJ2-1, reads DAGVTQSPTHLIKTRGQQVTLRCSPISGHKSVSWYQQVLGQGPQFIFQYYEKEERGRGNFPDRFSARQFPNYSSELNVNALLLGDSALYLCASSVNYRVNEQFFGPGTRLTVL.

A single count supports this clone. V usage is TRBV3-1 (or the pseudogene TRBV3-2) and J usage is TRBJ1-2; D not certain. This CDR3 contains 13 residues. The V end was cut by 5 bases, the J end by 8 bases, with 15 bases between. Germline CDR1 LGHDT, CDR2 YNNKEL (reference sequence). The CDR3: CASSSPGLGGYTF. In DNA form, the CDR3 reads TGTGCCAGCAGCTCCCCGGGGTTAGGGGGCTACACCTTC.

In its sample, this clone was seen once. This rearrangement joins TRBV28 to TRBJ2-6, with TRBD1 as a possible D gene (6 bases). The CDR3 totals 15 residues. Trimming pared 5 bases from V and 2 bases from J, leaving 10 bases between. Germline assignment: CDR1 MDHEN and CDR2 SYDVKM. CDR3 in DNA: TGTGCCAGCAGTGGAGGACAGCCTGGGGCCAACGTCCTGACTTTC. Translation gives CASSGGQPGANVLTF.

CDR3 nucleotides: TGTGCCAGCAGTGTTTTGAGGGGGAATGACAATGAGCAGTTCTTC. Its translation: CASSVLRGNDNEQFF. The rearrangement links TRBV2 to TRBJ2-1; D may be TRBD1 (6 bases). CDR3 length: 15 amino acids. Trimming cost V 4 bases and J 5 bases, with 15 bases left between them. Per the germline V gene, CDR1 is SNHLY and CDR2 is FYNNEI.

The J gene is TRBJ1-2, the V gene TRBV18, with TRBD1 as a possible D gene (6 bases). The V and J ends lost 0 bases and 8 bases respectively, with 16 bases between them. The germline V gene encodes CDR1 KGHSH and CDR2 LQKENI. The CDR3 contains 15 residues. The CDR3 loop is CASSPPAGAEGGYTF. The CDR3 DNA follows: TGTGCCAGCTCACCACCGGCAGGGGCTGAGGGAGGCTACACCTTC.

This clone was picked up one time. Here the CDR3 DNA reads TGTGCCAGCAGCCCGAAGGTGGGGCCGAACACCGGGGAGCTGTTTTTT. Its protein product is CASSPKVGPNTGELFF. This chain connects TRBV11-1 to TRBJ2-2, with D maybe TRBD1 (5 bases). V lost 5 bases to trimming and J lost 0 bases, with 13 bases between them. The CDR3 is 16 amino acids. Germline assignment: CDR1 SGHAT and CDR2 FQDESV (reference sequence).

The V call is TRBV19, the J call TRBJ1-6, with TRBD1 matching 9 bases. Germline CDR1 and CDR2: LNHDA and SQIVND (reference sequence). The CDR3 sequence is 15 residues long. Trimming removed 4 bases from V and 10 bases from J; junction bases left unmatched: 8. The CDR3 region is CASSTRTGAHSPLHF. DNA of the CDR3: TGTGCCAGTAGTACCCGGACAGGGGCTCACTCACCCCTCCACTTT.

This sequence joins TRBV5-4 and TRBJ1-2; TRBD1 aligns across 10 bases. The CDR3 spans 18 residues. Losses at the gene ends were 0 bases for V and 4 bases for J; bases not matched to a gene: 12. Germline V gene sequence: CDR1 SGHNT, CDR2 YYREEE (reference sequence). CDR3 amino acids: CASSLAYSRTGGAYGYTF. In DNA, the CDR3 is TGTGCCAGCAGCTTGGCTTACTCCAGGACAGGGGGGGCCTATGGCTACACCTTC.

The chain employs TRBV13 and TRBJ2-3; D uncertain. Germline V gives CDR1 PRHDT, CDR2 FYEKMQ (reference sequence). This CDR3 comprises 12 residues. The V end was cut by 3 bases, the J end by 3 bases, with 4 bases between. This chain's CDR3 is CASSFETDTQYF. The CDR3 DNA follows: TGTGCCAGCAGCTTTGAAACAGATACGCAGTATTTT.

The table lists this clone with a count of one. This rearrangement joins TRBV5-4 to TRBJ2-3; perhaps TRBD2 as D (5 bases). The CDR3 contains 15 residues. Germline CDR1 SGHNT, CDR2 YYREEE (reference sequence). The V end was cut by 2 bases, the J end by 4 bases, with 14 bases between. CDR3: CASSFGRGFADTQYF. The CDR3 DNA is TGTGCCAGCAGCTTTGGTAGAGGGTTCGCAGATACGCAGTATTTT.

This clone is medium-sized by share. The chain is built from TRBV19 and TRBJ1-3, with D possibly being TRBD1 (6 bases). Between the trimmed V and J ends, which lost 6 bases and 5 bases, there was a span of 14 bases. Germline V gives CDR1 LNHDA, CDR2 SQIVND (reference sequence). This CDR3 is 14 amino acids long. CDR3 protein: CASRGQLFRNTIYF. CDR3 nucleotide sequence: TGTGCCAGTAGGGGACAACTTTTCCGAAACACCATATATTTT.

A remark on this clone: Different DNA sequences within this sample yield the same CDR3. The chain joins TRBV19 to TRBJ1-1; D is uncertain. Germline V gives CDR1 LNHDA, CDR2 SQIVND (reference sequence). The CDR3 totals 11 residues. Trimming removed 6 bases from V and 3 bases from J, with 5 bases in between. The CDR3 loop is CASSLYTEAFF. The CDR3 DNA sequence: TGTGCCAGTAGCCTTTACACTGAAGCTTTCTTT.

By share, this clone ranks as medium-sized. The J gene is TRBJ2-7, the V gene TRBV27; 7 nucleotides agree with TRBD1. The CDR3 totals 16 residues. Unmatched junction bases numbered 13, after V lost 5 bases and J lost 3 bases. Germline V CDR1 and CDR2: MNHEY, SMNVEV (reference sequence). The CDR3 reads CASSPNRDSFIYEQYF. CDR3 DNA sequence: TGTGCCAGCAGTCCGAACCGGGACAGCTTTATCTACGAGCAGTACTTC.

The rearrangement uses TRBV7-2 and TRBJ2-2; D unresolved. Germline CDR1 SGHTA, CDR2 FQGNSA. Trimming removed 1 base at V and 6 bases at J, with 15 bases between. This CDR3 has 16 residues. The CDR3 DNA reads as TGTGCCAGCAGCTTAGAGACTCCCTTACTCGCCGGGGAGCTGTTTTTT. Its translation: CASSLETPLLAGELFF.

The J gene is TRBJ1-5, the V gene TRBV18; D remains ambiguous. This CDR3 contains 15 residues. Trimming stripped 3 bases from V and 3 bases from J, with 12 bases between. Germline-derived CDR1 and CDR2 are KGHSH and LQKENI. Here the CDR3 reads CASSPDQVLNQPQHF. In nucleotides, the CDR3 is TGTGCCAGCTCACCGGACCAAGTCCTCAATCAGCCCCAGCATTTT.

The chain recombines TRBV7-2 with TRBJ1-6; D is perhaps TRBD1 (5 bases). The V end was cut by 3 bases, the J end by 10 bases, with 10 bases between. The CDR3 loop spans 13 amino acids. The germline V gene has CDR1 SGHTA and CDR2 FQGNSA. CDR3 nucleotides: TGTGCCAGCAGCTTTGCCCGGGGCTCACCCCTCCACTTT. This codes for CASSFARGSPLHF.

The chain recombines TRBV19 with TRBJ2-1, with no clear D. Trimming pared 10 bases from V and 0 bases from J, leaving 16 bases between. This CDR3 spans 15 amino acids. Germline V CDR1 and CDR2: LNHDA, SQIVND (reference sequence). The CDR3 loop is CATAPGPSSYNEQFF. In nucleotides, the CDR3 is TGTGCCACCGCCCCGGGCCCCAGCTCCTACAATGAGCAGTTCTTC.

The rearrangement links TRBV2 to TRBJ1-5; tentatively, D is TRBD1 (6 bases). V was clipped by 6 bases and J by 5 bases, with 20 bases between them. CDR3 size: 16 residues. In germline, CDR1 is SNHLY, CDR2 FYNNEI. CDR3 region: CASSNDRFKSYQPQHF. In DNA, the CDR3 is TGTGCCAGCAGCAATGACAGGTTCAAGTCTTATCAGCCCCAGCATTTT.

The chain employs TRBV11-1 and TRBJ1-1; D may be TRBD1 (5 bases). The CDR3 runs to 13 residues. CDR1 is SGHAT and CDR2 is FQDESV in the germline V gene (reference sequence). V lost 8 bases to trimming and J lost 0 bases, with 10 bases between them. The CDR3 coding sequence is TGTGCCAGCGGTGGGGGGTTGAACACTGAAGCTTTCTTT. Residues: CASGGGLNTEAFF.

The V and J genes are TRBV18 and TRBJ1-1; D is undetermined. Germline CDR1 is KGHSH and CDR2 is LQKENI. V gave up 4 bases and J gave up 3 bases, with 15 bases separating them. The CDR3 spans 15 residues. Written as DNA, the CDR3 is TGTGCCAGCTCACTGATAGGTGGTCGGGACACTGAAGCTTTCTTT. Protein: CASSLIGGRDTEAFF.

V and J are TRBV28 and TRBJ1-5, with 11 bases aligning to TRBD1. CDR3 length: 17 amino acids. With 3 bases clipped from V and 2 bases from J, the junction kept 6 bases outside the gene matches. CDR1 is MDHEN and CDR2 is SYDVKM in the germline V gene. CDR3 coding DNA: TGTGCCAGCAGTTTCGGGACAGGGGGATTCGGCAATCAGCCCCAGCATTTT. Translated: CASSFGTGGFGNQPQHF.

This sequence joins TRBV28 and TRBJ1-5; weak D call: TRBD1 (6 bases). There are 15 residues in the CDR3. The germline CDR1 and CDR2 sequences are MDHEN and SYDVKM. The V end was cut by 4 bases, the J end by 5 bases, with 15 bases between. Written as DNA, the CDR3 is TGTGCCAGCAGTTCTACCGGGACAACCGATCAGCCCCAGCATTTT. Translated, it gives CASSSTGTTDQPQHF.

The V gene is TRBV5-1, the J gene TRBJ2-7, with D perhaps TRBD1 (6 bases). Germline-derived CDR1 and CDR2 are SGHRS and YFSETQ. This CDR3 is 14 amino acids long. V gave up 10 bases and J gave up 5 bases, with 22 bases separating them. Written as DNA, the CDR3 is TGCGCCTCCCGAAGACAGGTAAGCAGCAACGAGCAGTACTTC. Translating it yields CASRRQVSSNEQYF.

This chain links TRBV19 with TRBJ1-1, with a possible D match to TRBD1 (6 bases). Trimming pared 5 bases from V and 0 bases from J, leaving 16 bases between. The length of the CDR3 is 16 residues. Germline V gene lookup returns CDR1 LNHDA and CDR2 SQIVND (reference sequence). For the CDR3, the DNA is TGTGCCAGTAGTTGGCGACAGGCGAGAATGAACACTGAAGCTTTCTTT. Its protein is CASSWRQARMNTEAFF.

This clone has only a few counts. CDR3 sequence: CASSEWNYGYTF. Here the CDR3 DNA reads TGTGCCAGCAGTGAATGGAACTATGGCTACACCTTC. The J gene is TRBJ1-2, the V gene TRBV2; D not resolved. Per germline, CDR1 SNHLY and CDR2 FYNNEI. This CDR3 is 12 amino acids long. Between the trimmed V and J ends, which lost 2 bases and 2 bases, there was a span of 3 bases.